The 12 T cell receptor beta chains in this list originate from one sample, sequenced in a study of beta chain features in type 1 diabetes. Notes on the study in general: The study found moderately but significantly shorter TCRB CDR3s in all four CD4+ subsets of Type 1 diabetes patients.

Antigens for these TCRs are unknown. The whole isolated RNA underwent reverse transcription, so sequencing captured expressed TCRB transcripts. Assay used: immunoSEQ multiplex PCR; TCRdb lists only in-frame clones, some missing. The table shows about 160,000 clones, with almost 8% occurring only once. Sequencing was done on a sample of central memory CD4+ T cells from blood. Receptors were obtained from a young man with type 1 diabetes.

In this sample, this clone turned up many times. The V and J genes are TRBV9 and TRBJ1-2; weak D call: TRBD1 (6 bases). Germline assignment: CDR1 SGDLS and CDR2 YYNGEE. The CDR3 runs 13 residues. The V end lost 1 base, the J end lost 8 bases, and 12 bases lay between the germline ends. CDR3 nucleotide sequence: TGTGCCAGCAGCGTAAGGGGGTTACGAGGCTACACCTTC. The encoded protein is CASSVRGLRGYTF.

The CDR3 DNA is TGTGCCAGCAGCGCTTACGGGGGCACAGATACGCAGTATTTT. Protein sequence: CASSAYGGTDTQYF. The V gene is TRBV7-9, the J gene TRBJ2-3; D perhaps matches TRBD2 (5 bases). The CDR3 loop spans 14 amino acids. Between the trimmed V and J ends, which lost 5 bases and 1 base, there was a span of 10 bases. Germline assignment: CDR1 SEHNR and CDR2 FQNEAQ (reference sequence).

The chain couples TRBV14 to TRBJ2-1; 8 nucleotides align to TRBD2. The V segment lost 4 bases and the J segment 7 bases; nucleotides outside the gene matches: 9. CDR1 and CDR2 (germline): SGHDN, FVKESK. The CDR3 spans 15 residues. CDR3 residues: CASSPLRGGPNEQFF. The CDR3 bases are TGTGCCAGCAGCCCTCTCCGGGGGGGCCCAAATGAGCAGTTCTTC.

The chain couples TRBV5-1 to TRBJ2-5, with a weak D call TRBD1 (6 bases). Per the germline V gene, CDR1 is SGHRS and CDR2 is YFSETQ. Between the trimmed V and J ends, which lost 7 bases and 5 bases, there was a span of 15 bases. The CDR3 sequence is 13 residues long. CDR3 amino acids: CASGYRVGETQYF. CDR3 bases: TGCGCCAGCGGCTACAGGGTGGGCGAGACCCAGTACTTC.

V is TRBV28 and J is TRBJ1-1; a possible D gene is TRBD1 (6 bases). V dropped 4 bases and J dropped 7 bases, with 10 bases sitting between them. The germline V gene encodes CDR1 MDHEN and CDR2 SYDVKM. The CDR3 is made up of 12 amino acids. CDR3 nucleotides: TGTGCCAGCAGTTCCTTACAGGGTGAAGCTTTCTTT. Its translation: CASSSLQGEAFF.

Points on this clone: The same CDR3 is also encoded by other DNA sequences in this sample. The chain employs TRBV29-1 and TRBJ2-2; TRBD2 might be the D (6 bases). The CDR3 contains 11 residues. Per the germline V gene, CDR1 is SQVTM and CDR2 is ANQGSEA. In DNA, the CDR3 is TGCAGTGGCAGGGCGGGGGGGGAGCTGTTTTTT. This codes for CSGRAGGELFF.

This chain joins TRBV2 and TRBJ2-7, with D hard to call. Germline assignment: CDR1 SNHLY and CDR2 FYNNEI. This CDR3 has 13 residues. V was shortened by 5 bases and J by 6 bases, with 14 bases between the two germline ends. CDR3 DNA sequence: TGTGCCAGCAGTATTATCGAGAGCGCCGAGCAGTACTTC. This encodes CASSIIESAEQYF.

The gene calls are TRBV5-1 and TRBJ2-5, with TRBD2 identical over 9 bases. V gave up 4 bases and J gave up 0 bases; unmatched junction bases: 10. The V gene's germline CDR1 is SGHRS and CDR2 YFSETQ. The CDR3 extends over 17 amino acids. CDR3 DNA: TGCGCCAGCAGCGAGGGAGCGGGGGGATCGTACCAAGAGACCCAGTACTTC. Its protein product is CASSEGAGGSYQETQYF.

Only a few counts were recorded for this clone. CDR3 protein: CASSRPGQGVEAFF. The CDR3 DNA reads TGTGCCAGCAGCAGACCTGGACAGGGGGTTGAAGCTTTCTTT. The rearrangement joins TRBV5-6 to TRBJ1-1, with TRBD1 matching 10 bases. Looked up from germline, CDR1 is SGHDT and CDR2 is YYEEEE. This CDR3 has 14 residues. Germline trimming cut 4 bases from V and 7 bases from J; bases unmatched to any gene: 7.

This chain uses TRBV4-3 with TRBJ2-7; D might be TRBD1 (6 bases). The V and J ends lost 0 bases and 4 bases respectively, with 10 bases between them. The CDR3 spans 14 residues. CDR1 is LGHNA, CDR2 YSLEER, per germline. CDR3 in DNA: TGCGCCAGCAGCCAAGAATCGGACAGATACGAGCAGTACTTC. As protein: CASSQESDRYEQYF.

The sample holds a few counts of this clone. This sequence joins TRBV7-2 and TRBJ1-2; D might be TRBD1 (5 bases). The CDR3 covers 14 residues. CDR1 and CDR2 (germline): SGHTA, FQGNSA. The V end lost 3 bases, the J end lost 4 bases, and 12 bases lay between the germline ends. CDR3 nucleotides: TGTGCCAGCAGCTTGGTGACAGTACCCTATGGCTACACCTTC. Protein: CASSLVTVPYGYTF.

Only a few counts were recorded for this clone. The chain employs TRBV5-1 and TRBJ2-7; D is unresolved. Germline V lookup: CDR1 SGHRS, CDR2 YFSETQ. V dropped 0 bases and J dropped 1 base, with 8 bases sitting between them. This CDR3 region has 14 residues. CDR3 region: CASSLAAVSYEQYF. In DNA form, the CDR3 reads TGCGCCAGCAGCTTGGCGGCGGTTTCCTACGAGCAGTACTTC.